These 9 T cell receptor delta chains were sequenced from one sample in a study of gammadelta T cells in human blood. TCRdb reanalysed the RT-PCR reads via CATT. The table lists about 350 delta-chain clones, 10% to 15% of them singletons. Sequencing used Vgamma9Vdelta2 gamma-delta T cells from adult blood. Every receptor here comes from a human donor.

This clone was seen a handful of times. The TCRdb protein, from a much larger clone, departs from this DNA's translation at residue 14, likely by read error; the protein shown derives from the DNA. The chain uses TRDV2 and TRDJ3, with 9 bases that match TRDD3. The germline gives CDR1 GEAIGNYY, CDR2 EKD. After removal of 0 bases from V and 2 bases from J, the junction contained 16 bases not matched to a gene. This CDR3 comprises 22 residues. The CDR3, as DNA: TGTGCCTGTGACACCGCGGTGACTGGGGGACGAAGGAATCCCTGGGACACCCGACAGATGTTTTTC. Protein: CACDTAVTGGRRNPWDTRQMFF.

This clone has only a few counts. With a far larger clone one base away, a read error is the likely cause. The sample has other DNA sequences that encode this CDR3 too. The rearrangement uses TRDV2 and TRDJ1, with a weak D call TRDD3 (5 bases). The CDR3 runs 15 residues. V lost 3 bases to trimming and J lost 0 bases, with 13 bases between them. Germline lookup yields CDR1 GEAIGNYY and CDR2 EKD. This CDR3 is CACDVLGKYTDKLIF. CDR3 DNA sequence: TGTGCCTGTGACGTGCTGGGAAAGTACACCGATAAACTCATCTTT.

As to this clone: For this DNA, TCRdb reports the protein of a much larger clone, which diverges at residue 5, most likely from a read error; the protein presented here is translated directly from the DNA. The chain uses TRDV2 and TRDJ3; D unresolved. The CDR3 length is 15 residues. From germline, CDR1 is GEAIGNYY and CDR2 EKD. V was clipped by 3 bases and J by 5 bases, with 10 bases between them. CDR3 in DNA: TGTGCCTGTGACCCCATCCAAGGGGACACCCGACAGATGTTTTTC. As protein: CACDPIQGDTRQMFF.

This sequence joins TRDV2 and TRDJ1; the D is unclear. No J segment appears in TCRdb, so it was assigned here by matching the sequence to germline. The CDR3 has 16 amino acids. Germline CDR1 is GEAIGNYY and CDR2 is EKD. V was trimmed by 0 bases and J by 0 bases, leaving 13 bases between them. CDR3 in DNA: TGTGCCTGTGACACCGTTGGAAGAACCGACACCGATAAACTCATCTTT. Translated, it gives CACDTVGRTDTDKLIF.

This clone was counted a few times. TCRdb shows a much larger clone's protein in place of this DNA's translation, and the two differ at residue 4, likely through a read error; the protein shown is translated from the DNA. This chain joins TRDV2 and TRDJ3; 9 bases line up with TRDD3. This CDR3 comprises 22 residues. CDR1 and CDR2 (germline): GEAIGNYY, EKD. CDR3 nucleotides: TGTGCCTGTAACACCGCGGTGACTGGGGGACGAAGGAATTCCTGGGACACCCGACAGATGTTTTTC. Protein product: CACNTAVTGGRRNSWDTRQMFF.

With respect to this clone: This likely reflects a read error, since a far larger clone is one base away. The sample holds other DNA sequences that translate to the same CDR3. J is TRDJ1 and V is TRDV2, with 7 nucleotides matching TRDD3. The germline V gene has CDR1 GEAIGNYY and CDR2 EKD. The CDR3 is 15 amino acids. The CDR3 loop reads CACDPLGVHTDKLIF. In nucleotides, the CDR3 is TGTGCCTGTGACCCTCTGGGGGTCCACACTGATAAACTCATCTTT.

Comments on this clone: Only one base separates this from a far larger clonotype, so it likely reflects a read error. The chain is built from TRDV2 and TRDJ3; 13 bases line up with TRDD3. The CDR3 totals 20 residues. Germline V lookup: CDR1 GEAIGNYY, CDR2 EKD. The CDR3 loop is CACDTTGGYGSSWDPRQMFF. DNA of the CDR3: TGTGCCTGTGACACTACTGGGGGATACGGCAGCTCCTGGGACCCCCGACAGATGTTTTTC.

This clone turned up a few times. A far larger clone is a single base away, which makes a read error likely. Other DNA sequences in the sample encode the same CDR3. This chain links TRDV2 with TRDJ3; 9 nucleotides align to TRDD3. V was pared by 1 base and J by 0 bases, with 6 bases of the junction left unmatched. CDR1 is GEAIGNYY and CDR2 is EKD in the germline V gene. This CDR3 is 19 amino acids long. Here the CDR3 DNA reads TGTGCCTGTGACACTGTGGGGGATAGTGGCTCCTGGGACACCCGACAGATGTTTTTC. Residues: CACDTVGDSGSWDTRQMFF.

The rearrangement uses TRDV2 and TRDJ3; TRDD3 matches 12 bases. TCRdb lists no J gene, so it was determined here by aligning the DNA to germline. V was pared by 0 bases and J by 5 bases, with 25 bases of the junction left unmatched. The CDR3 covers 25 residues. The germline V gene encodes CDR1 GEAIGNYY and CDR2 EKD. CDR3 nucleotide sequence: TGTGCCTGTGACACCCGGCGGAGGGGACGAAAACAGACTGGGGGATACCTGCGGGACACCCGACAGATGTTTTTC. Protein: CACDTRRRGRKQTGGYLRDTRQMFF.